Below, 26 T cell receptor beta chains from the same sample are listed, as sequenced in a study of cytomegalovirus exposure and HLA in healthy donors. PCR used 60 Vbeta primers and 13 Jbeta primers. The assay was immunoSEQ multiplex PCR, and TCRdb's table has in-frame clones only and misses some. The sample lists over 130,000 clones, 55% to 80% seen once, with roughly 6.8% in the top ten. The sample consisted of PBMCs. All receptors come from a woman aged 60-75 years in good health and CMV-seropositive.

This chain uses TRBV6-5 with TRBJ1-1; D gene ambiguous. CDR3 length equals 13 residues. With 0 bases removed from V and 5 bases from J, the gap between germline ends came to 7 bases. The germline gives CDR1 MNHEY, CDR2 SVGAGI. The CDR3 here is CASSYSKETEAFF. CDR3 bases: TGTGCCAGCAGTTACTCGAAGGAGACTGAAGCTTTCTTT.

This clone appeared a few times. The chain combines TRBV4-3 with TRBJ1-4, with 7 bases matching TRBD1. CDR3 length: 15 amino acids. Germline values: CDR1 LGHNA, CDR2 YSLEER. V was pared by 1 base and J by 7 bases, with 6 bases of the junction left unmatched. The CDR3, as DNA: TGCGCCAGCAGCCAAGGACAGGGAGTAGGTGAAAAACTGTTTTTT. It encodes CASSQGQGVGEKLFF.

The chain combines TRBV7-2 with TRBJ2-3; D remains ambiguous. The V gene's germline CDR1 is SGHTA and CDR2 FQGNSA. The CDR3 is 13 amino acids. The V end lost 1 base, the J end lost 4 bases, and 6 bases lay between the germline ends. CDR3 loop: CASSLVPPDTQYF. The CDR3 nucleotides read TGTGCCAGCAGCTTAGTCCCTCCAGATACGCAGTATTTT.

Comment on this clone: Different DNA sequences within this sample yield the same CDR3. The chain uses TRBV7-9 and TRBJ1-1; D is perhaps TRBD1 (5 bases). This CDR3 region has 13 residues. Germline CDR1 reads SEHNR; CDR2 reads FQNEAQ (reference sequence). V was shortened by 4 bases and J by 5 bases, with 11 bases between the two germline ends. CDR3 loop: CASSSQGGTEAFF. In DNA form, the CDR3 reads TGTGCCAGCAGCTCCCAGGGTGGTACTGAAGCTTTCTTT.

This chain uses TRBV7-8 with TRBJ2-1; D is ambiguous. CDR3 size: 14 residues. The V end was cut by 3 bases, the J end by 3 bases, with 9 bases between. Germline V CDR1 and CDR2: SGHVS, FQNEAQ. The CDR3: CASSFEAFYNEQFF. CDR3 in DNA: TGTGCCAGCAGCTTTGAGGCCTTCTACAATGAGCAGTTCTTC.

V usage is TRBV18 and J usage is TRBJ1-2, with 12 positions matching TRBD1. The CDR3 extends over 15 amino acids. Germline-derived CDR1 and CDR2 are KGHSH and LQKENI. V shed 1 base and J 7 bases; nucleotides not matched to a gene: 4. CDR3 DNA: TGTGCCAGCTCACCACGGGGGACAGGGGGCGGTGGCTACACCTTC. Its translation: CASSPRGTGGGGYTF.

A single count supports this clone. The chain recombines TRBV2 with TRBJ1-2, with D maybe TRBD1 (5 bases). The V gene's germline CDR1 is SNHLY and CDR2 FYNNEI. The V gene lost 6 bases and the J gene lost 8 bases, with 19 bases spanning the gap. This CDR3 has 14 amino acids. Written as DNA, the CDR3 is TGTGCCAGCAGGATGGACATCCCCAAGGAAGGCTACACCTTC. Residues: CASRMDIPKEGYTF.

The CDR3 region is CASSPPLGGGETQYF. The CDR3 DNA sequence: TGCGCCAGCAGCCCCCCTTTGGGGGGAGGGGAGACCCAGTACTTC. V usage is TRBV5-1 and J usage is TRBJ2-5; TRBD2 matches at 7 bases. After removal of 4 bases from V and 5 bases from J, the junction contained 11 bases not matched to a gene. This CDR3 is built from 15 residues. Germline V gives CDR1 SGHRS, CDR2 YFSETQ.

The rearrangement links TRBV5-4 to TRBJ2-7; D is perhaps TRBD2 (5 bases). CDR1 SGHNT and CDR2 YYREEE come from the germline V gene (reference sequence). V was trimmed by 4 bases and J by 0 bases, leaving 14 bases between them. The CDR3 runs 15 residues. The CDR3 protein is CASSGGSDFSYEQYF. The CDR3 nucleotides are TGTGCCAGCAGCGGCGGCTCGGACTTCTCCTACGAGCAGTACTTC.

V usage is TRBV11-2 and J usage is TRBJ1-1, with TRBD1 matching 7 bases. Looked up from germline, CDR1 is SGHAT and CDR2 is FQNNGV. The CDR3 runs 15 residues. The V and J ends lost 5 bases and 11 bases, in that order; junction bases with no gene match: 17. CDR3 sequence reads: CASSPNRDSGLWAFF. The DNA of the CDR3 is TGTGCCAGCAGCCCGAACCGGGACAGCGGGCTTTGGGCTTTCTTT.

This chain joins TRBV10-3 and TRBJ2-3, with D maybe TRBD2 (5 bases). Between the trimmed V and J ends, which lost 0 bases and 2 bases, there was a span of 12 bases. There are 16 residues in the CDR3. Germline CDR1 ENHRY, CDR2 SYGVKD. The CDR3 is CAISESNPGTTDTQYF. The CDR3 nucleotides are TGTGCCATCAGTGAGTCGAATCCGGGAACCACAGATACGCAGTATTTT.

The J gene is TRBJ2-5, the V gene TRBV30, with 12 bases that match TRBD2. The germline gives CDR1 GTSNPN, CDR2 SVGIG (reference sequence). The CDR3 spans 16 residues. Trimming removed 3 bases from V and 5 bases from J; junction bases left unmatched: 10. CDR3 nucleotides: TGTGCCTGGAGGTCCTCTAGCGGGAGGGTTTGGGAGACCCAGTACTTC. This translates into CAWRSSSGRVWETQYF. Filled out from reference TRBV30 and TRBJ2-5, the complete variable domain reads SQTIHQWPATLVQPVGSPLSLECTVEGTSNPNLYWYRQAAGRGLQLLFYSVGIGQISSEVPQNLSASRPQDRQFILSSKKLLLSDSGFYLCAWRSSSGRVWETQYFGPGTRLLVL.

The V call is TRBV7-2, the J call TRBJ2-1; 8 positions agree with TRBD1. The CDR3 length is 15 residues. V dropped 1 base and J dropped 4; count of bases not matched to a gene: 3. Germline loops: CDR1 SGHTA, CDR2 FQGNSA. The CDR3 region is CASSLVTGVYNEQFF. In DNA, the CDR3 is TGTGCCAGCAGCTTAGTGACAGGGGTATACAATGAGCAGTTCTTC.

V and J are TRBV6-1 and TRBJ2-7; D gene uncertain. The CDR3 is made up of 12 amino acids. Germline V gene lookup returns CDR1 MNHNS and CDR2 SASEGT. V lost 10 bases and J 1 base, leaving 11 bases between the germline ends. The CDR3 protein is CATRAKSYEQYF. CDR3 nucleotides: TGTGCCACCCGAGCAAAATCCTACGAGCAGTACTTC.

The rearrangement uses TRBV5-1 and TRBJ2-7, with 8 bases identical to TRBD2. The CDR3 contains 14 residues. Trimming removed 0 bases from V and 4 bases from J; junction bases left unmatched: 3. Germline-derived CDR1 and CDR2 are SGHRS and YFSETQ. In DNA form, the CDR3 reads TGCGCCAGCAGCTTGGTTAGCGGGGATTACGAGCAGTACTTC. This codes for CASSLVSGDYEQYF.

The chain's CDR3 is CASSPLRQGTEQYF. DNA of the CDR3: TGTGCCAGCAGCCCCCTTCGACAGGGGACCGAGCAGTACTTC. V and J are TRBV28 and TRBJ2-7, with 8 bases identical to TRBD1. CDR1 and CDR2 (germline): MDHEN, SYDVKM. The CDR3 is made up of 14 amino acids. The J segment lost 6 bases and the V segment lost 6 bases, leaving 10 bases of the junction unmatched.

This clone was counted between two and nine times. The chain couples TRBV5-1 to TRBJ1-1, with D perhaps matching TRBD1 (5 bases). The length of the CDR3 is 14 residues. V was pared by 1 base and J by 7 bases, with 14 bases between. Germline CDR1 is SGHRS and CDR2 is YFSETQ. CDR3 DNA: TGCGCCAGCAGCTTGTTGACAGCCGAAGATGAAGCTTTCTTT. Its protein is CASSLLTAEDEAFF.

This clone was seen more than once but under ten times. This sequence joins TRBV4-2 and TRBJ1-1; D remains unclear. The V end was cut by 0 bases, the J end by 1 base, with 15 bases between. CDR1 and CDR2 (germline): LGHNA, YNFKEQ. The CDR3 is 17 amino acids. CDR3 in amino acids: CASSQDDGVLQNTEAFF. CDR3 DNA sequence: TGTGCCAGCAGCCAAGATGACGGAGTACTCCAGAACACTGAAGCTTTCTTT.

The chain is built from TRBV5-1 and TRBJ2-5, with D possibly TRBD2 on 5 matching bases. CDR1 is SGHRS, CDR2 YFSETQ, per germline. Between the trimmed V and J ends, which lost 4 bases and 2 bases, there was a span of 15 bases. The CDR3 sequence is 15 residues long. Written as DNA, the CDR3 is TGCGCCAGCAGCCCCTCGGGAACCCCTCAAGAGACCCAGTACTTC. Protein: CASSPSGTPQETQYF.

The rearrangement uses TRBV2 and TRBJ2-1; 8 bases match TRBD1. Germline-derived CDR1 and CDR2 are SNHLY and FYNNEI. The CDR3 is made up of 13 amino acids. Germline trimming cut 7 bases from V and 6 bases from J; bases unmatched to any gene: 5. CDR3 sequence: CASNQQGVNEQFF. The CDR3 DNA sequence: TGTGCCAGCAACCAACAGGGGGTCAATGAGCAGTTCTTC.

The chain combines TRBV18 with TRBJ2-7; D might be TRBD1 (5 bases). The CDR3 runs to 14 residues. The V and J ends lost 4 bases and 4 bases respectively, with 14 bases between them. The germline V gene encodes CDR1 KGHSH and CDR2 LQKENI. The CDR3 sequence: CASSQDTPPYEQYF. CDR3 DNA sequence: TGTGCCAGCTCACAGGACACCCCTCCATACGAGCAGTACTTC. The whole variable domain, remainder taken from reference TRBV18 and TRBJ2-7, is NAGVMQNPRHLVRRRGQEARLRCSPMKGHSHVYWYRQLPEEGLKFMVYLQKENIIDESGMPKERFSAEFPKEGPSILRIQQVVRGDSAAYFCASSQDTPPYEQYFGPGTRLTVT.

J is TRBJ1-2 and V is TRBV2; 7 positions match TRBD1. The V and J ends lost 6 bases and 4 bases, in that order; junction bases with no gene match: 8. The CDR3 runs to 14 residues. Germline assignment: CDR1 SNHLY and CDR2 FYNNEI. The CDR3 DNA sequence: TGTGCCAGCAGGACGACAGGGCGGGGCTATGGCTACACCTTC. This encodes CASRTTGRGYGYTF.

The genes are TRBV11-2 and TRBJ2-7; TRBD1 aligns across 8 bases. Per germline, CDR1 SGHAT and CDR2 FQNNGV. V gave up 2 bases and J gave up 5 bases; unmatched junction bases: 8. The CDR3 spans 15 residues. CDR3 sequence reads: CASSLIRTGLNEQYF. Here the CDR3 DNA reads TGTGCCAGCAGCTTAATCAGGACAGGGCTCAACGAGCAGTACTTC.

The chain links TRBV5-1 to TRBJ1-1; perhaps TRBD1 as D (5 bases). Trimming left V 2 bases short and J 1 base short, with 12 bases between. The germline V gene encodes CDR1 SGHRS and CDR2 YFSETQ. The CDR3 extends over 15 amino acids. The CDR3 sequence is CASSFQGQGNTEAFF. CDR3 nucleotide sequence: TGCGCCAGCAGCTTTCAAGGGCAGGGGAACACTGAAGCTTTCTTT.

The chain carries TRBV19 and TRBJ2-1, with 8 positions matching TRBD2. The CDR3 contains 15 residues. Germline CDR1 LNHDA, CDR2 SQIVND (reference sequence). Trimming took 3 bases from V and 4 from J; bases not matched to a gene: 5. This CDR3 is CASSMGSGVYNEQFF. The CDR3 DNA reads TGTGCCAGTAGTATGGGTAGCGGGGTATACAATGAGCAGTTCTTC.

V is TRBV28 and J is TRBJ1-2; 7 bases fit TRBD1. Germline V gene data show CDR1 as MDHEN and CDR2 as SYDVKM. V trimming: 5 bases; J trimming: 3 bases; junction bases outside the gene matches: 6. The CDR3 has 14 residues. CDR3 region: CASSKQGLYYGYTF. Written as DNA, the CDR3 is TGTGCCAGCAGTAAACAGGGGCTCTACTATGGCTACACCTTC.